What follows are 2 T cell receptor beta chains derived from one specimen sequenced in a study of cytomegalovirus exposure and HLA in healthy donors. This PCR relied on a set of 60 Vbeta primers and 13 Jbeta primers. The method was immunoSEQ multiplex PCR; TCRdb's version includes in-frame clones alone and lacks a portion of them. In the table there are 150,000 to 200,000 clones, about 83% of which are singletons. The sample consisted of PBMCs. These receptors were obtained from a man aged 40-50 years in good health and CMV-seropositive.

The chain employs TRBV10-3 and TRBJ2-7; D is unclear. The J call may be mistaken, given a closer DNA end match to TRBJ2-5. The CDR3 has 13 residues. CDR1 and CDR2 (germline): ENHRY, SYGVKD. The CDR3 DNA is TGTGCCATCACGGGCCCCAAGGAGGAGACCCAGTACTTC. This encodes CAITGPKEETQYF.

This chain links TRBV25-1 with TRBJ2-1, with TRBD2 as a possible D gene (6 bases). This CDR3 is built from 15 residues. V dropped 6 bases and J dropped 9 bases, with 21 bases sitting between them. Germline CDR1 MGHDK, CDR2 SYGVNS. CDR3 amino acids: CASSSWGLAAGEQFF. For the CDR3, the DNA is TGTGCCAGCAGCTCCTGGGGATTAGCGGCGGGTGAGCAGTTCTTC.